Only one count was recorded for the clone carrying this T cell receptor beta chain. The entry originates in a study of PD-L1 blockade in urothelial cancer. Looking at the study overall: Patients had received 0 to 3 prior chemotherapy regimens.

Time point here: pretreatment peripheral blood. Assay used: immunoSEQ multiplex PCR; TCRdb lists only in-frame clones, some missing. The sample lists 85,000 to 95,000 clones, about 89% occurring once. The CDR3 loop spans 16 amino acids. The V and J ends lost 8 bases and 9 bases, in that order; junction bases with no gene match: 17. Germline V lookup: CDR1 SNHLY, CDR2 FYNNEI. The sequencing here drew on PBMCs, taken around atezolizumab (anti-PD-L1) treatment. J is TRBJ2-1 and V is TRBV2; 9 bases line up with TRBD2. This receptor was identified in a woman at least 80 years old with urothelial cancer. The CDR3 DNA reads as TGTGCCAGCGGACACGGGGGTAGCGGGAGAGCTGGTGAGCAGTTCTTC. This encodes CASGHGGSGRAGEQFF. Looking up the rest from reference TRBV2 and TRBJ2-1 gives the full variable domain: EPEVTQTPSHQVTQMGQEVILRCVPISNHLYFYWYRQILGQKVEFLVSFYNNEISEKSEIFDDQFSVERPDGSNFTLKIRSTKLEDSAMYFCASGHGGSGRAGEQFFGPGTRLTVL.